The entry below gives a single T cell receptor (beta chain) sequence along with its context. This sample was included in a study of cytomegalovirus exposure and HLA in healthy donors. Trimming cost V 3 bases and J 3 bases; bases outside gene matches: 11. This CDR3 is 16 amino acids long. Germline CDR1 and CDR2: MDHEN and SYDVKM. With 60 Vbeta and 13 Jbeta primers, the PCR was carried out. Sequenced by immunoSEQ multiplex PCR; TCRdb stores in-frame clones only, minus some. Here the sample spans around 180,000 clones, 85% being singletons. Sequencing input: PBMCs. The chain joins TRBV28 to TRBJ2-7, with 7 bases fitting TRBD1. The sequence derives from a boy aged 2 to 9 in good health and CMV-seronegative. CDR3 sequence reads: CASSLQAGTVYYEQYF. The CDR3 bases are TGTGCCAGCAGTTTGCAGGCCGGGACAGTCTACTACGAGCAGTACTTC. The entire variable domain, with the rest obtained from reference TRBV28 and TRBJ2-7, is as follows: DVKVTQSSRYLVKRTGEKVFLECVQDMDHENMFWYRQDPGLGLRLIYFSYDVKMKEKGDIPEGYSVSREKKERFSLILESASTNQTSMYLCASSLQAGTVYYEQYFGPGTRLTVT.